The source of this TCR beta chain is a study of blood T cells in healthy people across ages. In its sample, this clonotype was seen a few times. The use of a sample-barcoded 5' primer and a J-beta primer mix characterized a second PCR of roughly 6 to 12 cycles. TCRdb itself ran the 5' RACE reads through MiXCR, one entry per CDR3 protein. The sample contains around 1,000,000 distinct CDR3 sequences, about 23% of which appear only once. The CDR3 is 16 residues long. Trimming at V came to 6 bases and at J to 1 base, leaving 11 bases not matched to a gene. Germline V gene data show CDR1 as DFQATT and CDR2 as SNEGSKA (reference sequence). Each donor had about 9.6 milliliters of peripheral blood drawn. The sample also formed part of further work on T cells of mothers and their children. That publication notes: Thymic selection, a shaping force on TCR recombination output, acts similarly in related and unrelated pairs.

The gene calls are TRBV20-1 and TRBJ1-1; 10 positions agree with TRBD1. The sequence derives from a girl aged 2-9 years in good health. Specimen: blood. CDR3 DNA: TGCAGTGCCTCTGGGGACAGGGGCTGGAGGAACACTGAAGCTTTCTTT. Translated, it gives CSASGDRGWRNTEAFF.